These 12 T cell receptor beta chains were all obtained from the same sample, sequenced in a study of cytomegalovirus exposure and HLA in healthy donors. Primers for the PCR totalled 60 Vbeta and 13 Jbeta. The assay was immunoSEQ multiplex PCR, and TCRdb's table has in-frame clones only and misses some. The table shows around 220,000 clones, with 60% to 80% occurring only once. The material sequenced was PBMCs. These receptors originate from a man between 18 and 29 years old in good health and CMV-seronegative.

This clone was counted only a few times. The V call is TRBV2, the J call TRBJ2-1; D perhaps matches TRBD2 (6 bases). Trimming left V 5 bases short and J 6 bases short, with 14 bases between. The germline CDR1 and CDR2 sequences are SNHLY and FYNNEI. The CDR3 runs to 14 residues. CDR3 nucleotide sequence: TGTGCCAGCAGTATTAGAGGAGGGGTCAATGAGCAGTTCTTC. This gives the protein CASSIRGGVNEQFF.

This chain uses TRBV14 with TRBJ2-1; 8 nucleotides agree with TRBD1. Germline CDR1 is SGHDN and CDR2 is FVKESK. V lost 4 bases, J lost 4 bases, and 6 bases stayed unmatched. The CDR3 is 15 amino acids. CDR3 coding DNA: TGTGCCAGCAGCCCGGGACAGGACCAATACAATGAGCAGTTCTTC. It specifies CASSPGQDQYNEQFF.

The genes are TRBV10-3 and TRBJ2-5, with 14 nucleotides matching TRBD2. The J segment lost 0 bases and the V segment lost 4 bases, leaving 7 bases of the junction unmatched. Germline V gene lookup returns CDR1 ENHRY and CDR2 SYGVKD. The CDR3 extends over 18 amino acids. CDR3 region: CAISAGTSGRTNQETQYF. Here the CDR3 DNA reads TGTGCCATCAGTGCGGGGACTAGCGGGAGAACCAACCAAGAGACCCAGTACTTC.

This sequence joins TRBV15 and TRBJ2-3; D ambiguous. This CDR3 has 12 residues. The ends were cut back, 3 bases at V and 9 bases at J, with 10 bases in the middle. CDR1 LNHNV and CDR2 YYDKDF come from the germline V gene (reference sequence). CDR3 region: CATSRGAPTQYF. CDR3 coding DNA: TGTGCCACCAGCAGGGGCGCCCCCACGCAGTATTTT.

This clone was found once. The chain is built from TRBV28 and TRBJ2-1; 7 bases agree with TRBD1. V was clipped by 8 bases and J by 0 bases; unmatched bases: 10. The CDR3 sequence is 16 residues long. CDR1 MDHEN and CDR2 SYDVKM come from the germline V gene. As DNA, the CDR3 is TGTGCCAGCCGCTCAACAGGGGAAGCCTCCTACAATGAGCAGTTCTTC. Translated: CASRSTGEASYNEQFF.

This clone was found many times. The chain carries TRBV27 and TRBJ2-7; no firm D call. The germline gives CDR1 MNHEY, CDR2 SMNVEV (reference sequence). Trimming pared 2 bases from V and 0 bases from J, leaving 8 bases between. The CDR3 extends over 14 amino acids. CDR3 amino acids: CASSLAASSYEQYF. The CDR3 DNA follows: TGTGCCAGCAGTTTAGCGGCGAGCTCCTACGAGCAGTACTTC.

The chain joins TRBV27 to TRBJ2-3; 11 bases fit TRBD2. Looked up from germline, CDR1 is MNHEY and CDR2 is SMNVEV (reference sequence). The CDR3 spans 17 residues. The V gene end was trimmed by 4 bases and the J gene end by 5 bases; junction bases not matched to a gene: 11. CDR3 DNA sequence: TGTGCCAGCAGTTCCCACCTACTAGCGGGAGTGGTAGATACGCAGTATTTT. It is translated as CASSSHLLAGVVDTQYF.

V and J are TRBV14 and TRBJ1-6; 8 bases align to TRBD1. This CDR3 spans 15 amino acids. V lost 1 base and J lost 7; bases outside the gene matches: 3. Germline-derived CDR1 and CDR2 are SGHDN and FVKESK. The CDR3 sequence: CASSQAAGGNSPLHF. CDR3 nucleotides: TGTGCCAGCAGCCAAGCGGCAGGGGGCAATTCACCCCTCCACTTT.

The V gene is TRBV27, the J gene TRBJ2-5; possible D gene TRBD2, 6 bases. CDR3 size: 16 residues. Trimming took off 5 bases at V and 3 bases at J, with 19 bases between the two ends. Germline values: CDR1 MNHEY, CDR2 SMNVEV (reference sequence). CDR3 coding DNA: TGTGCCAGCAGTAAACAGACTAGTTGGGGGGAAGAGACCCAGTACTTC. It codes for CASSKQTSWGEETQYF.

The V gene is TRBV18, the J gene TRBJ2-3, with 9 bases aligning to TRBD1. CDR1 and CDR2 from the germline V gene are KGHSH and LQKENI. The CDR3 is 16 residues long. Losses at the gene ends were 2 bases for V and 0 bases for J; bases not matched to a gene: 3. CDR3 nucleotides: TGTGCCAGCTCACCAAGGGGACAGGGTAGCACAGATACGCAGTATTTT. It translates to CASSPRGQGSTDTQYF.

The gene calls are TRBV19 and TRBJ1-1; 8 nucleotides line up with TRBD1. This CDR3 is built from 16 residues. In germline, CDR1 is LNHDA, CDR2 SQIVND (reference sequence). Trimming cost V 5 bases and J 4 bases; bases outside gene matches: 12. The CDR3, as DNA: TGTGCCAGTAGTCTCACCTTAGGGACAGGTCTCACTGAAGCTTTCTTT. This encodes CASSLTLGTGLTEAFF.

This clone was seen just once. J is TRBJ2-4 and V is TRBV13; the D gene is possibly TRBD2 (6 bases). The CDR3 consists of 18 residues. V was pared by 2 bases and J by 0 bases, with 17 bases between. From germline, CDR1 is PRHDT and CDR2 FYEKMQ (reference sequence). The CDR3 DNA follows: TGTGCCAGCAGCTTATGGCGGGGCGGGGTTAAAGCCAAAAACATTCAGTACTTC. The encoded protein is CASSLWRGGVKAKNIQYF. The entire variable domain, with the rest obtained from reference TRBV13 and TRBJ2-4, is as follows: AAGVIQSPRHLIKEKRETATLKCYPIPRHDTVYWYQQGPGQDPQFLISFYEKMQSDKGSIPDRFSAQQFSDYHSELNMSSLELGDSALYFCASSLWRGGVKAKNIQYFGAGTRLSVL.